This TCR beta chain is drawn from a study of shared clonotypes between healthy human individuals. Overall study context: Every donor yielded three CD4 naive, three CD4 memory, two CD8 naive and one CD8 memory plate.

Trimming at V came to 7 bases and at J to 8 bases, leaving 10 bases not matched to a gene. CDR1 is LGHNA, CDR2 YNFKEQ, per germline. The CDR3 runs 15 residues. Here immunoSEQ multiplex PCR was the method, and the copy in TCRdb shows in-frame clones only, minus some. The table records 100,000 or so clones, approximately 70% of them present only once. Those who donated were healthy HIV-negative adults, with no recent acute infections or vaccinations reported. Each donor was a Caucasian adult residing in Nashville, Tennessee. CD8 memory combined CD45RO+ cells with CCR7-negative CD45RA+ TemRA cells. The sample consisted of memory CD8+ T cells sorted from blood. This sample's subset: CD45RO+ cells pooled with CCR7-negative TemRA cells. This clonotype originated in a woman aged 25 to 45 in good health. V gene TRBV4-2 combines with J gene TRBJ2-1, with 11 bases that match TRBD2. The CDR3 nucleotides read TGTGCCAGCAAGCTGGTAGCGGGAGGGTGGGATGAGCAGTTCTTC. Amino acid sequence: CASKLVAGGWDEQFF.